The 15 T cell receptor beta chains below come from one sample, sequenced in a study of blood T cell repertoires in COVID-19. The protocol was immunoSEQ multiplex PCR, while the TCRdb copy is restricted to in-frame clones and leaves out a portion. Altogether 150,000 to 200,000 clones are present, more than 90% being singletons, with the ten largest covering 18%. The sequencing sample was made of peripheral blood. The receptors stem from a man aged 55-75 years with active or convalescent COVID-19.

V gene TRBV7-9 combines with J gene TRBJ1-1; D may be TRBD1 (5 bases). The V gene lost 4 bases and the J gene lost 1 base, with 13 bases spanning the gap. CDR1 and CDR2 from the germline V gene are SEHNR and FQNEAQ (reference sequence). CDR3 length: 15 amino acids. This CDR3 reads CASSYPRAQNTEAFF. DNA for the CDR3: TGTGCCAGCAGCTATCCCAGGGCTCAGAACACTGAAGCTTTCTTT.

CDR3 amino acids: CASRGVWTDTQYF. The CDR3 DNA reads as TGTGCCAGCAGGGGAGTGTGGACAGATACGCAGTATTTT. This chain joins TRBV27 and TRBJ2-3; D is possibly TRBD2 (5 bases). The germline V gene has CDR1 MNHEY and CDR2 SMNVEV (reference sequence). Deletions cut 6 bases from V and 3 bases from J, with 10 bases between. This CDR3 is 13 amino acids long.

This chain connects TRBV7-2 to TRBJ1-6; TRBD1 agrees at 10 bases. The germline gives CDR1 SGHTA, CDR2 FQGNSA. This CDR3 contains 15 residues. Trimming took 4 bases from V and 7 from J; bases not matched to a gene: 4. CDR3 region: CASSSGGQGNSPLHF. As DNA, the CDR3 is TGTGCCAGCAGCTCTGGGGGACAGGGGAATTCACCCCTCCACTTT.

The genes are TRBV6-5 and TRBJ1-1; D is perhaps TRBD1 (5 bases). The germline V gene has CDR1 MNHEY and CDR2 SVGAGI. This CDR3 comprises 15 residues. V lost 4 bases to trimming and J lost 6 bases, with 18 bases between them. CDR3 residues: CASSSRGREDAEAFF. CDR3 in DNA: TGTGCCAGCAGTTCCCGGGGGAGGGAAGACGCTGAAGCTTTCTTT.

The gene calls are TRBV25-1 and TRBJ2-1; the match to TRBD1 covers 12 bases. With 5 bases clipped from V and 9 bases from J, the junction kept 8 bases outside the gene matches. This CDR3 has 15 residues. CDR1 and CDR2 (germline): MGHDK, SYGVNS. CDR3 bases: TGTGCCAGCAGTATCCGGGACAGGGGGCTCAGTGAGCAGTTCTTC. Translating it yields CASSIRDRGLSEQFF.

The genes are TRBV30 and TRBJ2-5, with 10 bases identical to TRBD2. Germline-derived CDR1 and CDR2 are GTSNPN and SVGIG (reference sequence). This CDR3 region has 14 residues. J lost 10 bases, V lost 2 bases, and 10 bases had no gene match. The CDR3 region has the DNA TGTGCCTGGAGTACCGCCAGCGGGAGGGAGGGCCAGTACTTC. Its translation is CAWSTASGREGQYF.

The CDR3 DNA sequence: TGTGCCAGCAGCTTGAGGGGGTACAACATTAATCAGCCCCAGCATTTT. It specifies CASSLRGYNINQPQHF. The chain couples TRBV5-6 to TRBJ1-5, with a possible D match to TRBD1 (6 bases). V lost 1 base, J lost 4 bases, and 15 bases lay in between. CDR1 is SGHDT and CDR2 is YYEEEE in the germline V gene. The CDR3 is made up of 16 amino acids.

The rearrangement uses TRBV15 and TRBJ1-1; 8 bases are shared with TRBD1. The germline V gene encodes CDR1 LNHNV and CDR2 YYDKDF (reference sequence). V was pared by 2 bases and J by 5 bases, with 7 bases of the junction left unmatched. This CDR3 contains 15 residues. The DNA of the CDR3 is TGTGCCACCAGCAGACCATCAGGGGGCGCGACTGAAGCTTTCTTT. Amino acid sequence: CATSRPSGGATEAFF. The variable domain in full, with the rest retrieved from reference TRBV15 and TRBJ1-1, is DAMVIQNPRYQVTQFGKPVTLSCSQTLNHNVMYWYQQKSSQAPKLLFHYYDKDFNNEADTPDNFQSRRPNTSFCFLDIRSPGLGDTAMYLCATSRPSGGATEAFFGQGTRLTVV.

The J gene is TRBJ2-7, the V gene TRBV7-2; the match to TRBD2 covers 12 bases. Germline V gene sequence: CDR1 SGHTA, CDR2 FQGNSA. This CDR3 is built from 13 residues. Trimming removed 5 bases from V and 6 bases from J; junction bases left unmatched: 2. The CDR3 DNA is TGTGCCAGCAGCCCGGGACTAGCGGGCGAGCAGTACTTC. This codes for CASSPGLAGEQYF.

The rearrangement uses TRBV18 and TRBJ1-1; TRBD1 matches at 7 bases. This CDR3 spans 12 amino acids. Trimming took 0 bases from V and 11 from J; bases not matched to a gene: 3. Germline-derived CDR1 and CDR2 are KGHSH and LQKENI. CDR3 bases: TGTGCCAGCTCACCACCGGCAGGGGGGGCTTTCTTT. This encodes CASSPPAGGAFF.

This clone was seen a single time. The gene calls are TRBV3-1 (or the pseudogene TRBV3-2) and TRBJ2-7, with D unclear. Germline V CDR1 and CDR2: LGHDT, YNNKEL (reference sequence). V was shortened by 2 bases and J by 1 base, with 9 bases between the two germline ends. The CDR3 extends over 14 amino acids. The CDR3 sequence is CASSQLSASYEQYF. CDR3 in DNA: TGTGCCAGCAGCCAACTCAGCGCTTCCTACGAGCAGTACTTC.

The V call is TRBV15, the J call TRBJ2-1; 8 bases are a match to TRBD1. CDR1 LNHNV and CDR2 YYDKDF come from the germline V gene (reference sequence). The CDR3 covers 19 residues. With 1 base clipped from V and 8 bases from J, the junction kept 19 bases outside the gene matches. The CDR3 here is CATSRVIAQGGTRLDEQFF. The CDR3 region has the DNA TGTGCCACCAGCAGAGTTATAGCACAGGGGGGAACTCGATTGGATGAGCAGTTCTTC.

The chain carries TRBV9 and TRBJ1-4, with a possible D match to TRBD1 (5 bases). Looked up from germline, CDR1 is SGDLS and CDR2 is YYNGEE. This CDR3 has 16 amino acids. Trimming stripped 0 bases from V and 3 bases from J, with 12 bases between. In nucleotides, the CDR3 is TGTGCCAGCAGCGTAGGAGCCAGGGTAGCTAATGAAAAACTGTTTTTT. This codes for CASSVGARVANEKLFF.

This rearrangement joins TRBV6-6 to TRBJ1-4, with TRBD1 matching 10 bases. The length of the CDR3 is 15 residues. V lost 5 bases, J lost 5 bases, and 5 bases stayed unmatched. CDR1 MNHNY and CDR2 SVGAGI come from the germline V gene (reference sequence). CDR3 region: CASSLPDRGNEKLFF. The CDR3 DNA sequence: TGTGCCAGCAGTCTCCCGGACAGGGGGAATGAAAAACTGTTTTTT.

V is TRBV1 and J is TRBJ2-1; TRBD1 is the table's D call and was not checked against the DNA. TRBV1 is a known pseudogene. This CDR3 comprises 18 residues. CDR3 sequence: CTSSQAPTVPPGYNEQFF. CDR3 in DNA: TGCACCAGCAGCCAAGCTCCGACAGTCCCCCCTGGCTACAATGAGCAGTTCTTC.